This TCR beta chain was documented in a study of T-cell reconstitution after alpha-beta-depleted transplantation in children. Findings of the study overall: T-cell counts and diversity at one year following transplant were attributed mainly to newly produced T cells. Reports say that about two months after transplant, the alpha-beta T cells came out of several hundred graft clones that had expanded.

Using unique molecular identifiers, the investigators prepared the TCRbeta library. TCRdb recomputed calls from the PCR reads with MiXCR, one row per CDR3 protein. The table has around 130,000 distinct CDR3 sequences, roughly 9% seen once. On this clonotype itself: What it recognizes is unknown.

Trimming shortened V by 1 base and J by 5 bases, and 21 bases separated the two germline ends. Germline-derived CDR1 and CDR2 are SGHAT and FQNNGV. The CDR3 length is 17 residues. The source material was PBMCs, mostly from graft donor cells, sampled 180 days after TCRalphabeta/CD19-depleted stem cell transplant. The TCR originated in a girl under two years old who had a stem cell transplant for combined immunodeficiency, so the T cells may come from the graft donor. V gene TRBV11-2 combines with J gene TRBJ2-7; perhaps TRBD1 as D (6 bases). The CDR3 DNA is TGTGCCAGCAGCTTAGTAGGGGGTAACGGAGGTATACACGAGCAGTACTTC. Amino acid sequence: CASSLVGGNGGIHEQYF.